This paragraph reports one T cell receptor (beta chain). This entry comes from a study of T-cell reconstitution after alpha-beta-depleted transplantation in children. As it was prepared, the TCRbeta library received unique molecular identifiers. TCRdb ran MiXCR on the PCR reads and lists one entry per CDR3 protein. The sample holds a few hundred thousand distinct CDR3 sequences; roughly 27% are singletons and the top ten take about 35%. Sequences were derived from PBMCs, sampled before TCRalphabeta/CD19-depleted stem cell transplant. This TCR was sampled from a boy in the first two years of life with Wiskott-Aldrich syndrome, due to receive a stem cell transplant.

The CDR3 DNA sequence: TGTGCCAGCAGATTCACCGAGCGGGAGGGCGATGAGCAGTTCTTC. Translating gives CASRFTEREGDEQFF. The genes are TRBV28 and TRBJ2-1; 10 nucleotides agree with TRBD2. Germline V CDR1 and CDR2: MDHEN, SYDVKM. CDR3 size: 15 residues. V dropped 6 bases and J dropped 8; count of bases not matched to a gene: 10. Drawing the rest from reference TRBV28 and TRBJ2-1, the complete variable domain is DVKVTQSSRYLVKRTGEKVFLECVQDMDHENMFWYRQDPGLGLRLIYFSYDVKMKEKGDIPEGYSVSREKKERFSLILESASTNQTSMYLCASRFTEREGDEQFFGPGTRLTVL.